The present T cell receptor beta chain was sequenced within a study of blood T cell repertoires in COVID-19. In the study overall: Sources were T cells, B-cell-depleted T cells, or PBMCs; the material itself was cDNA or gDNA.

The CDR3 contains 15 residues. V was pared by 6 bases and J by 4 bases, with 10 bases of the junction left unmatched. CDR1 and CDR2 (germline): MNHEY, SVGAGI. Method: immunoSEQ multiplex PCR; TCRdb's copy keeps in-frame clones and lacks some. This sample has roughly 140,000 clones; roughly four fifths occur once, and the top ten carry 4% to 5%. This clonotype was obtained from an elderly woman with acute or convalescent COVID-19. The chain combines TRBV6-5 with TRBJ1-2; TRBD1 matches at 8 bases. The specimen was peripheral blood. The CDR3 DNA reads as TGTGCCAGCAGGAACCCAGGGGGCCAGGGCTATGGCTACACCTTC. Residues: CASRNPGGQGYGYTF.